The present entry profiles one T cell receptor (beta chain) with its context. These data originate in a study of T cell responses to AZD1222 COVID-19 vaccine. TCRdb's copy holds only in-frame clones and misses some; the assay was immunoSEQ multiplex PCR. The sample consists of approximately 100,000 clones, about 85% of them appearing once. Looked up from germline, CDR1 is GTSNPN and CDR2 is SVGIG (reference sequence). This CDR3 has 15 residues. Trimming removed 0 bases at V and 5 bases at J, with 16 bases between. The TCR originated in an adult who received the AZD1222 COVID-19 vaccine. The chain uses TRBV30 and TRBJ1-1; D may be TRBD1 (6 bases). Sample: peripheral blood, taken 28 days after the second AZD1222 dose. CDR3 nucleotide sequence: TGTGCCTGGAGTGTACAAGGGGGGGCAGGGACTGAAGCTTTCTTT. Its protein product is CAWSVQGGAGTEAFF.